The 32 T cell receptor beta chains reported below all come from one sample, sequenced in a study of blood T cell repertoires in COVID-19. Libraries were prepared by immunoSEQ multiplex PCR; TCRdb keeps only in-frame clonotypes and omits some of them. Of approximately 170,000 clones in the sample, 80% to 90% were seen once. The specimen was peripheral blood. The receptors originated from a woman between 70 and 85 years old with acute or convalescent COVID-19.

The chain uses TRBV7-2 and TRBJ1-5, with 8 nucleotides matching TRBD1. In germline, CDR1 is SGHTA, CDR2 FQGNSA. CDR3 length equals 14 residues. V was clipped by 2 bases and J by 8 bases; unmatched bases: 5. The CDR3 here is CASSLSGGAEPQHF. The CDR3 region has the DNA TGTGCCAGCAGCTTATCAGGGGGCGCGGAGCCCCAGCATTTT.

The chain has TRBV7-9 and TRBJ1-1; D gene ambiguous. Deletions cut 1 base from V and 5 bases from J, with 11 bases between. This CDR3 has 14 amino acids. Germline CDR1 reads SEHNR; CDR2 reads FQNEAQ (reference sequence). CDR3 protein: CASSLGREATEAFF. CDR3 in DNA: TGTGCCAGCAGCTTAGGGAGGGAGGCGACTGAAGCTTTCTTT.

The genes are TRBV5-1 and TRBJ2-7, with 12 bases lining up with TRBD2. Germline V CDR1 and CDR2: SGHRS, YFSETQ. The J segment lost 9 bases and the V segment lost 5 bases, leaving 12 bases of the junction unmatched. This CDR3 comprises 15 residues. CDR3 in DNA: TGCGCCAGCAGGGACGGGACTAGCGGGCGCATCGGGCAGTACTTC. Its protein is CASRDGTSGRIGQYF.

The V call is TRBV9, the J call TRBJ1-3; 11 bases are a match to TRBD1. CDR1 is SGDLS and CDR2 is YYNGEE in the germline V gene. J was trimmed by 2 bases and V by 6 bases; bases with no gene match: 10. The CDR3 loop spans 17 amino acids. The chain's CDR3 is CASTHTPGQGAGNTIYF. CDR3 bases: TGTGCCAGCACCCACACCCCGGGACAGGGGGCTGGAAACACCATATATTTT.

The sample holds a few counts of this clone. V is TRBV6-2 or TRBV6-3 and J is TRBJ1-1; 8 bases match TRBD1. This CDR3 comprises 16 residues. Losses at the gene ends were 5 bases for V and 1 base for J; bases not matched to a gene: 9. Germline loops: CDR1 MNHEY, CDR2 SVGEGT. In DNA, the CDR3 is TGTGCCAGCAGTCCCCGACAGGGGATAAGGAACACTGAAGCTTTCTTT. Translation gives CASSPRQGIRNTEAFF.

The J gene is TRBJ1-1, the V gene TRBV18; D remains unclear. This CDR3 has 14 amino acids. V dropped 3 bases and J dropped 5 bases, with 13 bases sitting between them. Germline V CDR1 and CDR2: KGHSH, LQKENI. The CDR3 DNA reads TGTGCCAGCTCACCGGAGGCGACCAGGACTGAAGCTTTCTTT. Translation gives CASSPEATRTEAFF.

This chain uses TRBV30 with TRBJ2-1; 9 bases are shared with TRBD2. V lost 6 bases, J lost 4 bases, and 1 base stayed unmatched. The CDR3 loop spans 12 amino acids. CDR1 GTSNPN and CDR2 SVGIG come from the germline V gene (reference sequence). CDR3: CACSGGYNEQFF. The CDR3 nucleotides read TGTGCCTGTAGCGGGGGATACAATGAGCAGTTCTTC.

The sample holds one count of this clone. V and J are TRBV4-2 and TRBJ1-2; the D is unclear. The ends were cut back, 2 bases at V and 0 bases at J, with 13 bases in the middle. Germline V gives CDR1 LGHNA, CDR2 YNFKEQ. There are 16 residues in the CDR3. CDR3 in DNA: TGTGCCAGCAGCCAAAGGAATGGAGCCACTAACTATGGCTACACCTTC. This sequence encodes CASSQRNGATNYGYTF.

The chain has TRBV4-2 and TRBJ2-7; D ambiguous. With 3 bases removed from V and 2 bases from J, the gap between germline ends came to 14 bases. Germline CDR1 reads LGHNA; CDR2 reads YNFKEQ. CDR3 length: 15 residues. The CDR3 sequence is CASSHLLSPPYEQYF. DNA of the CDR3: TGTGCCAGCAGCCACCTACTATCACCGCCCTACGAGCAGTACTTC.

The rearrangement joins TRBV29-1 to TRBJ2-2, with 10 bases fitting TRBD1. The trim removed 7 bases at V and 7 bases at J, leaving 6 bases unmatched. CDR1 is SQVTM and CDR2 is ANQGSEA in the germline V gene. CDR3 length: 13 amino acids. The CDR3 DNA is TGCAGCGCCGGGACAGGGGCTTTCGGGGAGCTGTTTTTT. Translating it yields CSAGTGAFGELFF.

The gene calls are TRBV14 and TRBJ2-2; 8 bases fit TRBD2. J gave up 3 bases and V 3 bases, and 6 bases lay outside the gene matches. The CDR3 consists of 16 residues. CDR1 SGHDN and CDR2 FVKESK come from the germline V gene. The CDR3 DNA follows: TGTGCCAGCAGCCACGGGAGGGTTCTCGACACCGGGGAGCTGTTTTTT. Its protein product is CASSHGRVLDTGELFF.

This sequence joins TRBV6-5 and TRBJ1-5; 10 nucleotides line up with TRBD1. The CDR3 is 15 amino acids. V lost 6 bases to trimming and J lost 2 bases; unmatched junction nucleotides: 4. The V gene's germline CDR1 is MNHEY and CDR2 SVGAGI. This chain's CDR3 is CASRTGTGGNQPQHF. CDR3 nucleotide sequence: TGTGCCAGCAGGACCGGGACAGGGGGCAATCAGCCCCAGCATTTT.

The rearrangement links TRBV19 to TRBJ2-7, with 9 nucleotides matching TRBD2. There are 16 residues in the CDR3. CDR1 and CDR2 from the germline V gene are LNHDA and SQIVND (reference sequence). J was trimmed by 4 bases and V by 2 bases; bases with no gene match: 9. CDR3 residues: CASSITPSGTLYEQYF. The CDR3 DNA is TGTGCCAGTAGTATAACCCCTAGCGGGACACTTTACGAGCAGTACTTC.

The chain employs TRBV6-1 and TRBJ2-3; D might be TRBD1 (5 bases). Germline values: CDR1 MNHNS, CDR2 SASEGT. This CDR3 has 16 residues. The V gene lost 3 bases and the J gene lost 0 bases, with 13 bases spanning the gap. CDR3 bases: TGTGCCAGCAGTGATAGGGGCAAACTAAGCACAGATACGCAGTATTTT. Translated, it gives CASSDRGKLSTDTQYF.

The chain uses TRBV10-3 and TRBJ1-5; D might be TRBD1 (5 bases). The V end was cut by 10 bases, the J end by 5 bases, with 18 bases between. CDR3 size: 14 residues. Germline lookup yields CDR1 ENHRY and CDR2 SYGVKD. The CDR3 here is CASGRGGGHQPQHF. The CDR3, as DNA: TGTGCCAGCGGCCGGGGGGGAGGCCATCAGCCCCAGCATTTT.

In its sample, this clone was seen once. V gene TRBV6-1 combines with J gene TRBJ2-1; TRBD2 aligns across 8 bases. The J segment lost 6 bases and the V segment lost 1 base, leaving 8 bases of the junction unmatched. Germline-derived CDR1 and CDR2 are MNHNS and SASEGT. The CDR3 is 16 residues long. The CDR3 spells CASSEVAGGSLNEQFF. CDR3 bases: TGTGCCAGCAGTGAAGTCGCGGGGGGCTCCCTCAATGAGCAGTTCTTC.

The chain combines TRBV4-3 with TRBJ2-7, with D perhaps TRBD1 (5 bases). Germline values: CDR1 LGHNA, CDR2 YSLEER. CDR3 length equals 16 residues. V lost 2 bases to trimming and J lost 6 bases, with 20 bases between them. CDR3 protein: CASSQHQAGGGAEQYF. CDR3 nucleotide sequence: TGCGCCAGCAGCCAACACCAGGCTGGTGGTGGGGCCGAGCAGTACTTC.

This clone was detected once. The chain carries TRBV29-1 and TRBJ2-7; 7 bases fit TRBD2. This CDR3 has 13 amino acids. The germline CDR1 and CDR2 sequences are SQVTM and ANQGSEA. With V trimmed by 3 bases and J by 2 bases, 4 bases remained unmatched. CDR3 coding DNA: TGCAGCGTTGATCGAGCGGGAACCTACGAGCAGTACTTC. It translates to CSVDRAGTYEQYF.

The CDR3 sequence: CASSYSGPSVGEKLFF. CDR3 nucleotides: TGTGCCAGCAGTTACTCGGGGCCTAGTGTAGGTGAAAAACTGTTTTTT. The chain carries TRBV6-5 and TRBJ1-4; possibly TRBD1 for D (5 bases). Trimming took 0 bases from V and 7 from J, leaving 15 bases between them. Per germline, CDR1 MNHEY and CDR2 SVGAGI. There are 16 residues in the CDR3.

This chain joins TRBV4-3 and TRBJ2-3; tentative D call: TRBD2 (6 bases). The CDR3 extends over 17 amino acids. V was shortened by 0 bases and J by 6 bases, with 19 bases between the two germline ends. Germline V CDR1 and CDR2: LGHNA, YSLEER. The CDR3 DNA reads as TGCGCCAGCAGCCAAGAAAGCAGACGGGGGATCTTTGATACGCAGTATTTT. This gives the protein CASSQESRRGIFDTQYF.

On this clone: One end of the junction fails to match germline, which may point to a read error. The rearrangement uses TRBV7-2 and TRBJ2-1; maybe TRBD2 (6 bases). This CDR3 has 16 amino acids. Germline V gives CDR1 SGHTA, CDR2 FQGNSA. As DNA, the CDR3 is TGTGCCAGCAGCTTAGGGTTTGGAGGGCCCTACACTGAGCAGTTCTTC. The encoded protein is CASSLGFGGPYTEQFF.

The rearrangement links TRBV6-5 to TRBJ2-2; the D is unclear. The CDR3 has 13 amino acids. CDR1 is MNHEY and CDR2 is SVGAGI in the germline V gene. V was trimmed by 6 bases and J by 6 bases, leaving 11 bases between them. The CDR3 DNA reads TGTGCCAGCAGCCCCGTCGCGGCCGGGGAGCTGTTTTTT. Its translation is CASSPVAAGELFF.

The J gene is TRBJ2-5, the V gene TRBV5-4; TRBD2 might be the D (7 bases). Germline V lookup: CDR1 SGHNT, CDR2 YYREEE (reference sequence). This CDR3 spans 12 amino acids. V gave up 10 bases and J gave up 5 bases, with 15 bases separating them. This CDR3 reads CAGGAREETQYF. The CDR3, as DNA: TGTGCCGGGGGGGCCAGGGAGGAGACCCAGTACTTC.

V is TRBV7-9 and J is TRBJ1-2, with D perhaps matching TRBD1 (5 bases). From germline, CDR1 is SEHNR and CDR2 FQNEAQ (reference sequence). The CDR3 runs 14 residues. With 2 bases removed from V and 4 bases from J, the gap between germline ends came to 11 bases. The CDR3 sequence: CASSLPGGIYGYTF. The CDR3 region has the DNA TGTGCCAGCAGCTTACCGGGGGGAATCTATGGCTACACCTTC. The full variable domain, in which reference TRBV7-9 and TRBJ1-2 provide the parts outside the CDR3, is DTGVSQNPRHKITKRGQNVTFRCDPISEHNRLYWYRQTLGQGPEFLTYFQNEAQLEKSRLLSDRFSAERPKGSFSTLEIQRTEQGDSAMYLCASSLPGGIYGYTFGSGTRLTVV.

The chain recombines TRBV28 with TRBJ2-7; the D gene is possibly TRBD2 (6 bases). Germline loops: CDR1 MDHEN, CDR2 SYDVKM. The CDR3 has 14 residues. V gave up 3 bases and J gave up 0 bases, with 9 bases separating them. The CDR3 protein is CASSLGLSSYEQYF. DNA of the CDR3: TGTGCCAGCAGTTTGGGACTGAGCTCCTACGAGCAGTACTTC.

Concerning this clone: An end of the junction does not agree with germline; a read error may underlie this. V and J are TRBV24-1 and TRBJ2-1, with 7 bases identical to TRBD2. This CDR3 is built from 14 residues. Germline V gene lookup returns CDR1 KGHDR and CDR2 SFDVKD. The CDR3 coding sequence is TGTGCCACCAGTGATCGCCGGGACTACGATGAGCAGTTCTTC. Its translation is CATSDRRDYDEQFF.

The CDR3 region is CASSMGLAGYYEQYF. CDR3 bases: TGCGCCAGCAGCATGGGACTAGCGGGGTACTACGAGCAGTACTTC. The chain carries TRBV5-1 and TRBJ2-7; 13 nucleotides line up with TRBD2. V shed 4 bases, J shed 3 bases, and the junction held 4 bases outside the gene matches. Germline-derived CDR1 and CDR2 are SGHRS and YFSETQ. The CDR3 totals 15 residues.

The chain links TRBV5-1 to TRBJ2-5; no definite D call. The germline CDR1 and CDR2 sequences are SGHRS and YFSETQ. CDR3 length: 14 amino acids. V lost 0 bases and J 0 bases, leaving 6 bases between the germline ends. CDR3 sequence: CASSLGPNQETQYF. The CDR3 nucleotides are TGCGCCAGCAGCTTGGGGCCGAACCAAGAGACCCAGTACTTC.

This chain links TRBV15 with TRBJ1-5; the match to TRBD1 covers 7 bases. V shed 0 bases, J shed 7 bases, and the junction held 6 bases outside the gene matches. CDR3 size: 15 residues. The germline CDR1 and CDR2 sequences are LNHNV and YYDKDF (reference sequence). The CDR3 sequence is CATSRDRGSEQPQHF. The CDR3, as DNA: TGTGCCACCAGCAGAGACAGGGGGTCGGAGCAGCCCCAGCATTTT.

This rearrangement joins TRBV2 to TRBJ2-6; D possibly corresponds to TRBD1 (5 bases). The CDR3 spans 12 residues. Germline V gives CDR1 SNHLY, CDR2 FYNNEI. V lost 9 bases and J lost 4, with 7 bases in between. CDR3: CARRTGANVLTF. In DNA form, the CDR3 reads TGTGCCAGGCGGACAGGGGCCAACGTCCTGACTTTC.

V and J are TRBV6-6 and TRBJ1-1; D is ambiguous. There are 11 residues in the CDR3. The germline V gene encodes CDR1 MNHNY and CDR2 SVGAGI (reference sequence). V lost 7 bases and J lost 1, with 4 bases in between. The CDR3 region has the DNA TGTGCCAGCACTTGGAACACTGAAGCTTTCTTT. This encodes CASTWNTEAFF.

This clone was recorded once. The chain employs TRBV2 and TRBJ2-2; the match to TRBD1 covers 9 bases. Germline V CDR1 and CDR2: SNHLY, FYNNEI. V was pared by 6 bases and J by 5 bases, with 7 bases of the junction left unmatched. This CDR3 region has 15 residues. The DNA of the CDR3 is TGTGCCAGCAGGCCTCCGACAGGGGGTACCGGGGAGCTGTTTTTT. Translation: CASRPPTGGTGELFF.